Below, one T cell receptor (beta chain) is given with its context. Antigen unknown. The sample belongs to a study of T cell responses to AZD1222 COVID-19 vaccine. The method was immunoSEQ multiplex PCR; TCRdb's version includes in-frame clones alone and lacks a portion of them. The data show some 110,000 clones, with 88% seen just once and about 4.2% held by the top ten. Study-level findings and limits: Among the donors, most were white British and more were female, and clonal diversity was possibly underestimated. Among vaccine-associated CD4 TCRs, coverage spanned spike, with dominance at 160-218 and 743-854. The study found Spike-specific TCR breadth and depth rose after two AZD1222 doses. Reports indicate that nearly half of spike-specific TCRs are directed at unmutated variant regions.

The origin of this receptor is an adult in good health. Source: peripheral blood, taken on day 0 of AZD1222 vaccination.

The DNA for the CDR3 is TGTGCCAGCAGCCACTCCCAGCGCCTCAGCTCTGGAAACACCATATATTTT. Translated: CASSHSQRLSSGNTIYF. The genes are TRBV3-1 (or the pseudogene TRBV3-2) and TRBJ1-3; no clear D gene. The CDR3 runs to 17 residues. Trimming pared 3 bases from V and 0 bases from J, leaving 15 bases between. Germline V gives CDR1 LGHDT, CDR2 YNNKEL (reference sequence).